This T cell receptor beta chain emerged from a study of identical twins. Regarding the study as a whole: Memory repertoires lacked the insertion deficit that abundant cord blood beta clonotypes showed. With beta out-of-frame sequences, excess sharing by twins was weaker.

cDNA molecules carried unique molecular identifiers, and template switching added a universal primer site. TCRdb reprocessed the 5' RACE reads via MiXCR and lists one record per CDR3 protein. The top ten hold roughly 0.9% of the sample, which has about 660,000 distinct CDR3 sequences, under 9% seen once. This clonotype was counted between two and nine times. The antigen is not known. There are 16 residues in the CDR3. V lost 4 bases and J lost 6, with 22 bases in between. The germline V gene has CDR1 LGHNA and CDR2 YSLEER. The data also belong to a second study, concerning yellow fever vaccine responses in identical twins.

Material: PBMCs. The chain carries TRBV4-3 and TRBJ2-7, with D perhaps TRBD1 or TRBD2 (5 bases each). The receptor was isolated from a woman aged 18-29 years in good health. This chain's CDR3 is CASSPFLRDPQGEQYF. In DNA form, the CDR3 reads TGCGCCAGCAGCCCATTTCTCCGGGACCCCCAAGGCGAGCAGTACTTC.